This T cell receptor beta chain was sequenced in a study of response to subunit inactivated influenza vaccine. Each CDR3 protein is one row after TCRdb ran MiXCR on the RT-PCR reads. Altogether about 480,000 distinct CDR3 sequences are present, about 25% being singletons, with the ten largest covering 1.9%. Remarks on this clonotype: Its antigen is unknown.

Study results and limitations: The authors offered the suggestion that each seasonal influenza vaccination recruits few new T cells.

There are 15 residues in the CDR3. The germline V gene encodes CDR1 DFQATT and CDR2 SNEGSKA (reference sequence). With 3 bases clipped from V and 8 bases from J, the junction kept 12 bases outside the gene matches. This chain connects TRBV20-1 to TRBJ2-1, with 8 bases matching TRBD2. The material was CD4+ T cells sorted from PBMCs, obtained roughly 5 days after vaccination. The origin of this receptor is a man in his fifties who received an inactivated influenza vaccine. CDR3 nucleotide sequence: TGCAGTGCTAGGGGAGGGACTAGGACATGGGATGAGCAGTTCTTC. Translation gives CSARGGTRTWDEQFF.